These T cell receptor beta chains were read from a single sample in a study of CD8 T cells in ankylosing spondylitis. TCRdb passed the 5' RACE reads through MiXCR, listing each CDR3 protein once. The repertoire holds under 450,000 distinct CDR3 sequences, with 15% to 20% as singletons. The sequenced material came from blood, either unsorted or a sorted T cell fraction (not recorded which). These receptors all stem from a male donor with ankylosing spondylitis. Each CDR3 is given with its conserved first and last residue. The D gene is left open where the match is weak. The size of a clone is reported for some rows only, either as once, few or many, or as a class for expanded clones.

d_call j_call clone_size v_call cdr3_aa cdr3_nt
TRBD2 TRBJ2-3 . TRBV28 CASSQPRGGSTDTQYF TGTGCCAGCAGTCAACCTCGGGGGGGAAGCACAGATACGCAGTATTTT
. TRBJ1-6 few TRBV20-1 CSARDSGHRRSLHF TGCAGTGCTAGAGATTCCGGACACCGGAGGTCCCTCCACTTT
. TRBJ2-3 few TRBV20-1 CSALGQSTDTQYF TGCAGTGCCTTAGGACAGAGCACAGATACGCAGTATTTT
. TRBJ2-4 . TRBV12-3/TRBV12-4 CASSFRARAKNIQYF TGTGCCAGCAGTTTTCGAGCGAGGGCCAAAAACATTCAGTACTTC
. TRBJ2-1 . TRBV28 CASSFGTTNDEQFF TGTGCCAGCAGTTTCGGGACCACCAACGATGAGCAGTTCTTC
TRBD2 TRBJ2-7 . TRBV4-2 CASSQIAGLGEQYF TGTGCCAGCAGCCAAATAGCGGGATTAGGCGAGCAGTACTTC
TRBD1 TRBJ2-3 . TRBV28 CASTPPDRVKDTQYF TGTGCCAGCACCCCCCCGGACAGGGTAAAAGATACGCAGTATTTT
TRBD1 TRBJ1-2 . TRBV5-1 CASSALPGQGAGGYTF TGCGCCAGCAGCGCGCTCCCGGGACAGGGCGCAGGAGGCTACACCTTC
. TRBJ1-1 many TRBV5-1 CASSSSRAGETEAFF TGCGCCAGCAGCTCCTCCCGGGCAGGGGAGACTGAAGCTTTCTTT
. TRBJ2-1 few TRBV20-1 CSARGALGRLRDEQFF TGCAGTGCTAGAGGGGCCCTAGGAAGGTTAAGGGATGAGCAGTTCTTC
TRBD2 TRBJ2-3 . TRBV9 CASIVGGRDTDTQYF TGTGCCAGCATAGTTGGCGGGAGGGACACAGATACGCAGTATTTT
. TRBJ1-1 . TRBV7-9 CASSPRPSGAFF TGTGCCAGCAGCCCCCGACCGTCGGGAGCTTTCTTT
TRBD1 TRBJ1-4 few TRBV11-2 CASSLTGGPNEKLFF TGTGCCAGCAGCTTGACAGGGGGTCCAAATGAAAAACTGTTTTTT
TRBD1 TRBJ2-5 . TRBV7-9 CASSWRGTGVRETQYF TGTGCCAGCAGCTGGAGGGGGACAGGGGTTCGAGAGACCCAGTACTTC
TRBD2 TRBJ2-1 many TRBV9 CASSAGTSGRDEQFF TGTGCCAGCAGCGCCGGGACTAGCGGGAGGGATGAGCAGTTCTTC
. TRBJ2-2 few TRBV7-8 CASSLGSNTGELFF TGTGCCAGCAGCTTAGGGTCGAACACCGGGGAGCTGTTTTTT
. TRBJ2-3 few TRBV28 CASSLPGYSTDTQYF TGTGCCAGCAGCCTACCGGGTTACAGCACAGATACGCAGTATTTT
. TRBJ1-2 once TRBV6-1 CASRLMGGESSNGYTF TGTGCCAGCAGACTAATGGGGGGAGAGAGTTCGAATGGCTACACCTTC
. TRBJ2-3 . TRBV2 CASNDPGGSTDTQYF TGTGCCAGCAACGACCCGGGCGGGAGCACAGATACGCAGTATTTT
. TRBJ1-1 . TRBV9 CASSVVGSGGTEAFF TGTGCCAGCAGCGTAGTGGGCAGTGGAGGCACTGAAGCTTTCTTT
TRBD1 TRBJ2-5 few TRBV9 CASSAGQRETQYF TGTGCCAGCAGCGCGGGACAGAGAGAGACCCAGTACTTC
. TRBJ2-5 . TRBV9 CASSVGRLSGQETQYF TGTGCCAGCAGCGTAGGGAGGTTATCGGGGCAAGAGACCCAGTACTTC
. TRBJ2-3 many TRBV2 CASTRMVTDTQYF TGTGCCAGCACTAGGATGGTAACAGATACGCAGTATTTT
. TRBJ2-3 few TRBV24-1 CATSDYGFSQYF TGTGCCACCAGTGATTACGGGTTTTCGCAGTATTTT
. TRBJ1-6 . TRBV20-1 CSARVNRGSPLHF TGCAGTGCTAGAGTTAATCGAGGGTCACCCCTCCACTTT
. TRBJ2-1 few TRBV6-1 CASSEGAVYNEQFF TGTGCCAGCAGTGAAGGTGCTGTCTACAATGAGCAGTTCTTC
. TRBJ2-1 many TRBV12-3/TRBV12-4 CASSLRGPGEQFF TGTGCCAGCAGCCTCCGGGGGCCGGGTGAGCAGTTCTTC
TRBD1 TRBJ2-1 . TRBV30 CAWRDRGLSYNEQFF TGTGCCTGGAGGGACAGGGGCCTCTCCTACAATGAGCAGTTCTTC
TRBD2 TRBJ2-5 . TRBV3-1 CASSQLSGRAGETQYF TGTGCCAGCAGCCAACTTAGCGGGAGGGCCGGGGAGACCCAGTACTTC
TRBD1 TRBJ2-5 few TRBV9 CASSRGGQGVKGETQYF TGTGCCAGCAGCCGAGGGGGACAGGGGGTGAAGGGAGAGACCCAGTACTTC
. TRBJ2-3 few TRBV12-3/TRBV12-4 CASSLGRRDTQYF TGTGCCAGCAGTTTAGGTCGAAGGGATACGCAGTATTTT
TRBD1 TRBJ1-2 . TRBV12-3/TRBV12-4 CASSSQGATGNYGYTF TGTGCCAGCAGCAGCCAGGGGGCGACAGGGAACTATGGCTACACCTTC
. TRBJ1-1 many TRBV7-9 CASSLGPRTEAFF TGTGCCAGCAGCTTAGGGCCACGCACTGAAGCTTTCTTT
TRBD2 TRBJ2-3 . TRBV28 CASSRTSGRSDTQYF TGTGCCAGCAGCCGGACTAGCGGGAGATCGGATACGCAGTATTTT
TRBD2 TRBJ2-7 . TRBV7-8 CASSISLTSGVHEQYF TGTGCCAGCAGCATTTCCCTGACTAGCGGGGTCCACGAGCAGTACTTC
TRBD2 TRBJ2-1 few TRBV12-3/TRBV12-4 CASSLGGGRRSNEQFF TGTGCCAGCAGTTTAGGGGGGGGTCGACGGAGTAATGAGCAGTTCTTC
. TRBJ2-4 . TRBV28 CASRYRDGKKNIQYF TGTGCCAGCAGATACCGGGACGGGAAGAAAAACATTCAGTACTTC
. TRBJ2-5 few TRBV20-1 CSASWPPAETQYF TGCAGTGCTAGTTGGCCCCCGGCGGAGACCCAGTACTTC
. TRBJ1-2 few TRBV29-1 CSVEWPVNYGYTF TGCAGCGTTGAATGGCCGGTTAACTATGGCTACACCTTC
. TRBJ2-3 few TRBV5-1 CASTGTPPTDTQYF TGCGCCAGCACCGGGACACCTCCCACAGATACGCAGTATTTT
TRBD1 TRBJ1-2 . TRBV20-1 CSARRQGTDYGYTF TGCAGTGCTAGGAGACAGGGGACCGATTATGGCTACACCTTC
. TRBJ1-1 few TRBV3-1 CASSQAGTNAEAFF TGTGCCAGCAGCCAAGCCGGGACAAATGCTGAAGCTTTCTTT
. TRBJ2-1 few TRBV7-9 CASSFPASNEQFF TGTGCCAGCAGCTTTCCGGCCAGCAATGAGCAGTTCTTC
TRBD2 TRBJ2-1 . TRBV7-9 CASSSGGTNEQFF TGTGCCAGCAGCTCGGGGGGGACCAATGAGCAGTTCTTC
TRBD1 TRBJ1-6 few TRBV18 CASSPDASGTGRSSPLHF TGTGCCAGCTCACCGGACGCTTCCGGGACAGGGAGAAGTTCACCCCTCCACTTT
TRBD1 TRBJ1-6 . TRBV6-1 CASSRTGPRDSPLHF TGTGCCAGCAGTCGGACAGGACCTAGGGATTCACCCCTCCACTTT